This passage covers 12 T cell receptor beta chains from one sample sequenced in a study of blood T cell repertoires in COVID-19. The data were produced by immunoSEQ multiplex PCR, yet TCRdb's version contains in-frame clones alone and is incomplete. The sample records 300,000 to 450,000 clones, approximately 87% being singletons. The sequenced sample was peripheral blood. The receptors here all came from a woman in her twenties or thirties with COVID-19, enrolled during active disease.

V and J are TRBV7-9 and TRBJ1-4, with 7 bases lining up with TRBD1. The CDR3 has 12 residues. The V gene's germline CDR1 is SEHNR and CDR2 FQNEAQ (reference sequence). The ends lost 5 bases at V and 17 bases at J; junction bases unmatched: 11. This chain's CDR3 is CASSLNDRVLFF. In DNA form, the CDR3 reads TGTGCCAGCAGCCTCAACGACAGGGTCTTATTTTTT.

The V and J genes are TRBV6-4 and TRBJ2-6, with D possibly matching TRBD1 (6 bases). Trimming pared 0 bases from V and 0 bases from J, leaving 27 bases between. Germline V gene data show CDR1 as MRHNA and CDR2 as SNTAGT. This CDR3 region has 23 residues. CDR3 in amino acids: CASSDSSVSTTGTWSSGANVLTF. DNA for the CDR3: TGTGCCAGCAGTGACTCGAGTGTCTCCACCACCGGGACATGGTCCTCTGGGGCCAACGTCCTGACTTTC.

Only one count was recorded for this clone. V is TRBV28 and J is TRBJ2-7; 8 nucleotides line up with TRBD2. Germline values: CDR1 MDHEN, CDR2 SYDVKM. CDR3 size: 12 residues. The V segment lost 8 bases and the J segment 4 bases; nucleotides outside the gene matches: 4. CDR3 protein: CASLGGGYEQYF. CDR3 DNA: TGTGCCAGCTTGGGCGGGGGGTACGAGCAGTACTTC.

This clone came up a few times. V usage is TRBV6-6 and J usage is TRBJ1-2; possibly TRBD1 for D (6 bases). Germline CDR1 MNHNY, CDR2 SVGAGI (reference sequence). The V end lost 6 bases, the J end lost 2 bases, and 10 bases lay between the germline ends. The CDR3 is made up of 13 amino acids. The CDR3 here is CASRRGQNYGYTF. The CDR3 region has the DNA TGTGCCAGCAGGCGCGGACAGAACTATGGCTACACCTTC.

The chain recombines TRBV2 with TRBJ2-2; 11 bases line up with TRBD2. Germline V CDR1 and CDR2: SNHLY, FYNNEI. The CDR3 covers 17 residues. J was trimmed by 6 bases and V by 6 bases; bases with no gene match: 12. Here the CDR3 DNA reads TGTGCCAGCAGACCTGGGACTAGCGGACTTGCAGCCGGGGAGCTGTTTTTT. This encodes CASRPGTSGLAAGELFF.

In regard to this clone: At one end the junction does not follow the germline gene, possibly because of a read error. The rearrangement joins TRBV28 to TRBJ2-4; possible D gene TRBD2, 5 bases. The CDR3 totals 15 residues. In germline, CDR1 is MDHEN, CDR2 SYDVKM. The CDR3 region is CASSLYHLAKNIQYF. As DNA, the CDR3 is TGTGCCAGCAGTTTATATCATCTAGCCAAGAACATTCAGTACTTC.

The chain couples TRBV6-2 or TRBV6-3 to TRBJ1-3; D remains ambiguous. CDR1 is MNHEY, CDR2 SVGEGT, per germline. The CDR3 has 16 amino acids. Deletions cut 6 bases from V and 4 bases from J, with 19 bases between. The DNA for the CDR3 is TGTGCCAGCAGCCGGCAGCTTATCGCAGGCGGAAACACCATATATTTT. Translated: CASSRQLIAGGNTIYF.

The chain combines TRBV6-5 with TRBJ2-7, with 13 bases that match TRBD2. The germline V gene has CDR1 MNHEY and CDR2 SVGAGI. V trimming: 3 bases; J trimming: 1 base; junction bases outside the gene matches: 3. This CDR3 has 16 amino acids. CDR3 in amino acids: CASSYGTSGMSYEQYF. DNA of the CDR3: TGTGCCAGCAGTTATGGGACTAGCGGGATGTCCTACGAGCAGTACTTC.

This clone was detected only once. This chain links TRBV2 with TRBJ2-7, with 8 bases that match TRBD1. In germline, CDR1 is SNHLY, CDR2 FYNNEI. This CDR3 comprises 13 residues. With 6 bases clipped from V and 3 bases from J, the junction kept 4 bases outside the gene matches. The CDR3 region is CASRRTGYYEQYF. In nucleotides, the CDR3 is TGTGCCAGCAGGAGGACAGGGTACTACGAGCAGTACTTC.

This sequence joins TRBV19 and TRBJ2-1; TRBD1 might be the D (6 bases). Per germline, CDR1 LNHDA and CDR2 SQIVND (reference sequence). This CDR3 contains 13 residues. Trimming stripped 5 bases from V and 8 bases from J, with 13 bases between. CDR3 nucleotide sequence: TGTGCCAGTAGTCAAACCAGGGGATATGAGCAGTTCTTC. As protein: CASSQTRGYEQFF. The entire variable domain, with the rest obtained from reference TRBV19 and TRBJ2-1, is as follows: DGGITQSPKYLFRKEGQNVTLSCEQNLNHDAMYWYRQDPGQGLRLIYYSQIVNDFQKGDIAEGYSVSREKKESFPLTVTSAQKNPTAFYLCASSQTRGYEQFFGPGTRLTVL.

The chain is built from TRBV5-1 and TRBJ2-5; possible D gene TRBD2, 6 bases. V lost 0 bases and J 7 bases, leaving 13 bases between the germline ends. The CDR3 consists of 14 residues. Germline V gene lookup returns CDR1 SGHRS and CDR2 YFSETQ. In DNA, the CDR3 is TGCGCCAGCAGCTTGGCCGGGACTTCCAGGACCCAGTACTTC. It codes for CASSLAGTSRTQYF.

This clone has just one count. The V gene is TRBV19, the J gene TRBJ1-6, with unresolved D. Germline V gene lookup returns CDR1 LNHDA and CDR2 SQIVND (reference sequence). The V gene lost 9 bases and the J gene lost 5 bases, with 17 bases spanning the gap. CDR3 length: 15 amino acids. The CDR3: CASRIKFFHNSPLHF. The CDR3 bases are TGTGCCAGCAGGATCAAGTTCTTCCATAATTCACCCCTCCACTTT. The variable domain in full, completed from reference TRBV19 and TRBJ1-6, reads DGGITQSPKYLFRKEGQNVTLSCEQNLNHDAMYWYRQDPGQGLRLIYYSQIVNDFQKGDIAEGYSVSREKKESFPLTVTSAQKNPTAFYLCASRIKFFHNSPLHFGNGTRLTVT.